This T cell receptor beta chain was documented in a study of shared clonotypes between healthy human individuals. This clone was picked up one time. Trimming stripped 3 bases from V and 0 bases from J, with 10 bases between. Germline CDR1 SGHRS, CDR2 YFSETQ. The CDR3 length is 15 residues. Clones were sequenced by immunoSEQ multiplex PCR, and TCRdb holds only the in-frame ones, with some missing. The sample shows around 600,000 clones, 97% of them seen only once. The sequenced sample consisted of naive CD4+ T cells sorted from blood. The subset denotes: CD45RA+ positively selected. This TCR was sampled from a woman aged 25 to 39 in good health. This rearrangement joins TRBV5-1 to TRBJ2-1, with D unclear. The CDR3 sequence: CASSSDVGSYNEQFF. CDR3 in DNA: TGCGCCAGCAGCTCGGACGTAGGCTCCTACAATGAGCAGTTCTTC.